This TCR beta chain emerged from a study of OX40 agonist ivuxolimab in advanced cancers. CDR1 is SGHRS, CDR2 YFSETQ, per germline. V was clipped by 0 bases and J by 5 bases; unmatched bases: 3. The CDR3 runs 14 residues. Repertoires were generated with immunoSEQ multiplex PCR, while TCRdb's copy carries only in-frame clones and drops some. Of roughly 24,000 clones in the sample, about 88% were seen once. Whole-study results and caveats: Clonal expansion was seen in CD4+ and CD8+ blood T cells by week 6 at 0.1 to 3.0 mg/kg. Nonresponders included some who also had low normalized T-cell clonal expansion. CD8+ T cells showed, on average, more clonal expansion than CD4+ cells.

As regards this clone: Its antigen remains unidentified.

Collection of blood occurred at baseline, at cycle 4 day 1, and at cycle 7 day 1. This TCR was sampled from an adult with an advanced solid tumor such as melanoma, head and neck, liver or kidney cancer. The V and J genes are TRBV5-1 and TRBJ2-3; 7 bases fit TRBD1. The sequenced sample was CD4+ or CD8+ T cells sorted from blood, obtained in a trial of the OX40 agonist ivuxolimab. The DNA for the CDR3 is TGCGCCAGCAGCTTGGAGAGGGGGCGAGATACGCAGTATTTT. Its translation is CASSLERGRDTQYF.